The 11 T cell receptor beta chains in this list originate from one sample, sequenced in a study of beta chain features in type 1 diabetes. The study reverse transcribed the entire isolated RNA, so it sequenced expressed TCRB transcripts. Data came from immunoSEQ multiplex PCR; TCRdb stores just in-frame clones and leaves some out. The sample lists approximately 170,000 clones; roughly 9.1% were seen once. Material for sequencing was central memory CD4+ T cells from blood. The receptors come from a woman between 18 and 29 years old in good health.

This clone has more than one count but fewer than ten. CDR3 in DNA: TGTGCCAGCAGCCCCGGGGCAGGGGCCCAGAATCAGCCCCAGCATTTT. It translates to CASSPGAGAQNQPQHF. V gene TRBV7-3 combines with J gene TRBJ1-5; maybe TRBD1 (6 bases). Germline assignment: CDR1 SGHTA and CDR2 FQGTGA. Between the trimmed V and J ends, which lost 5 bases and 4 bases, there was a span of 18 bases. The CDR3 sequence is 16 residues long.

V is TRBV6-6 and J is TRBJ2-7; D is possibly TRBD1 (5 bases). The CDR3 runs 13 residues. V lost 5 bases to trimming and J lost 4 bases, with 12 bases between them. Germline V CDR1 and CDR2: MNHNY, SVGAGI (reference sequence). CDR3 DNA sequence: TGTGCCAGCAGTACCCCACCAGGGTACGAGCAGTACTTC. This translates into CASSTPPGYEQYF.

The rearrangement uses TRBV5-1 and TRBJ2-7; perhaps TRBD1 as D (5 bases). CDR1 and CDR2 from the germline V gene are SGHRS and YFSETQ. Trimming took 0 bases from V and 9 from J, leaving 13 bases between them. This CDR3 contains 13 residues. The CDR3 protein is CASSLVQDTGQYF. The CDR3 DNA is TGCGCCAGCAGCTTGGTACAGGATACCGGGCAGTACTTC. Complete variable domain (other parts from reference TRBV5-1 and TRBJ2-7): KAGVTQTPRYLIKTRGQQVTLSCSPISGHRSVSWYQQTPGQGLQFLFEYFSETQRNKGNFPGRFSGRQFSNSRSEMNVSTLELGDSALYLCASSLVQDTGQYFGPGTRLTVT.

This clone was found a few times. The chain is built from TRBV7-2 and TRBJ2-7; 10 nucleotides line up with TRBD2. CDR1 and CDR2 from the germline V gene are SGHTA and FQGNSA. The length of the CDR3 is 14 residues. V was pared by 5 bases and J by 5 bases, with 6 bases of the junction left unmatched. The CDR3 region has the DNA TGTGCCAGCAGCCCTAGCGGGGGTTGGAACGAGCAGTACTTC. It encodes CASSPSGGWNEQYF.

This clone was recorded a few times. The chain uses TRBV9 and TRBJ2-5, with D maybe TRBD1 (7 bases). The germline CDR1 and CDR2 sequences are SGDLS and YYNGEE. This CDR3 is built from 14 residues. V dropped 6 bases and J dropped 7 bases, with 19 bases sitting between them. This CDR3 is CASTPTDRRGTQYF. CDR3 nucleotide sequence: TGTGCCAGCACCCCGACGGACAGGAGGGGGACCCAGTACTTC.

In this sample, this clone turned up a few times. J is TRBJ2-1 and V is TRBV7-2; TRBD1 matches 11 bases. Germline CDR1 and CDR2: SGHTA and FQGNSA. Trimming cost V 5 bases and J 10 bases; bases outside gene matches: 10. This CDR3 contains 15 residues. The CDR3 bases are TGTGCCAGCAGCCCTGGACAGGGGGCGGGGGGGGAGCAGTTCTTC. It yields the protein CASSPGQGAGGEQFF.

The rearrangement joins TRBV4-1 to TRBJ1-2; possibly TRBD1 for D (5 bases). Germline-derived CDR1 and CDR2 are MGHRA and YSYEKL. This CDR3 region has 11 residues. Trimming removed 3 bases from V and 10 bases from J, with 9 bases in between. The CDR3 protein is CASSQGGPYTF. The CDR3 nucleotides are TGCGCCAGCAGCCAGGGGGGACCCTACACCTTC.

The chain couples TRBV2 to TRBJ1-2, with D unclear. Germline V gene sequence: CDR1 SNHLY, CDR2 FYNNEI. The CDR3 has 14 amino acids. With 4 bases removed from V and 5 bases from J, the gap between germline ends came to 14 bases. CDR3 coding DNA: TGTGCCAGCAGTGTTGCCCCCGCGGGATATGGCTACACCTTC. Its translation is CASSVAPAGYGYTF.

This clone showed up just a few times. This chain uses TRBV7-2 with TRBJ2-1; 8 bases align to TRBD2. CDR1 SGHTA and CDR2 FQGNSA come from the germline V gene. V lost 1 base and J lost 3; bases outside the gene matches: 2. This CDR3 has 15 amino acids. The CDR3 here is CASSLGRGGYNEQFF. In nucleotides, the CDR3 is TGTGCCAGCAGCTTAGGACGGGGGGGCTACAATGAGCAGTTCTTC.

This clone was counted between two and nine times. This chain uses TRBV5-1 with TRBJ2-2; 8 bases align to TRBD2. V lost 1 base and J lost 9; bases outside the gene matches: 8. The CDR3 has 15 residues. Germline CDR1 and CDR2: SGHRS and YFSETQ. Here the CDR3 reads CASSLFGGADRELFF. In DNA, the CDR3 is TGCGCCAGCAGCTTGTTCGGGGGGGCCGACCGGGAGCTGTTTTTT.

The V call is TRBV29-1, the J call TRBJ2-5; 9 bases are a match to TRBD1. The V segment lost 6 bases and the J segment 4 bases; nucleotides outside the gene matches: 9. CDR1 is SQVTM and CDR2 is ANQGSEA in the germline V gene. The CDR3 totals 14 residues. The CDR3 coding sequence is TGCAGCGTGAGAAGACAGGGGGTGGGAGAGACCCAGTACTTC. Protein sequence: CSVRRQGVGETQYF.